This T cell receptor beta chain was identified during a study of beta chain features in type 1 diabetes. Overall study: No patient-donor differences in age, gender, total cells or subset yield. Overall study findings and caveats: Type 1 diabetes patients had TCRB CDR3s that were shorter (moderately but significantly so) in all four CD4+ subsets. Among type 1 diabetes patients, VDJ junctions had fewer insertions and more deletions. Naive, central memory and Treg TCRB repertoires seemed to resemble each other more closely in patients than they did in healthy donors.

The entirety of the isolated RNA underwent reverse transcription, so expressed TCRB transcripts were sequenced. Regulatory, naive and central memory T cell samples averaged around 3.5 million reads. Assay used: immunoSEQ multiplex PCR; TCRdb lists only in-frame clones, some missing. Among about 640,000 clones listed, roughly an eighth were seen once. Remarks on this clone: Its target is unknown.

Sequencing was performed on naive CD4+ T cells from blood. This TCR came from a man aged 25 to 40 with type 1 diabetes.

The CDR3 DNA is TGTGCCAGCAGCGTAGCTATGACTAGCGGGGCCTACAATGAGCAGTTCTTC. It is translated as CASSVAMTSGAYNEQFF. The genes are TRBV9 and TRBJ2-1; TRBD2 matches 11 bases. Germline loops: CDR1 SGDLS, CDR2 YYNGEE. V dropped 0 bases and J dropped 2; count of bases not matched to a gene: 4. The CDR3 is 17 amino acids.